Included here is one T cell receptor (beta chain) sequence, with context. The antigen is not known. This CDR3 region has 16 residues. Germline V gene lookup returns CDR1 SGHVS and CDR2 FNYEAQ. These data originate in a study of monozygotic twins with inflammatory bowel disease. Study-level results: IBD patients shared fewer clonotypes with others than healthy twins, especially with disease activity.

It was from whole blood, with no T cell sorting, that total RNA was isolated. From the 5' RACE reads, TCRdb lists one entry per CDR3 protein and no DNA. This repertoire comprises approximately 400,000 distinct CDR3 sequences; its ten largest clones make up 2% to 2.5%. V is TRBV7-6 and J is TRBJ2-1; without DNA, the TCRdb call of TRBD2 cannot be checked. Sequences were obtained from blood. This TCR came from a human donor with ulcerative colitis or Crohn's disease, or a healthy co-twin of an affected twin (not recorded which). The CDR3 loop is CASSRTSGISYNEQFF.